The sequence of this T cell receptor beta chain was determined in a study of T cell responses to AZD1222 COVID-19 vaccine. Germline values: CDR1 MNHNY, CDR2 SVGAGI (reference sequence). Between the trimmed V and J ends, which lost 2 bases and 4 bases, there was a span of 11 bases. CDR3 length: 14 amino acids. Sequencing was performed with immunoSEQ multiplex PCR; in TCRdb, only in-frame clones are kept and a portion is missing. This sample has about 100,000 clones, with approximately 87% found just once. The rearrangement uses TRBV6-6 and TRBJ1-1, with no clear D. Sequenced material: peripheral blood, taken on day 0 of AZD1222 vaccination. This TCR came from an adult in good health. CDR3 sequence reads: CASSYKDSGTEAFF. CDR3 nucleotides: TGTGCCAGCAGTTACAAGGATTCAGGCACTGAAGCTTTCTTT.